These 25 T cell receptor beta chains came from one sample sequenced in a study of memory CD4+ T cells and cytomegalovirus serostatus. The sort gate was single viable CD3+CD4+CD8-CD45RO+ cells for memory CD4+ T cells. Only in-frame clones appear in the TCRdb table, and some are missing; sequencing was by immunoSEQ multiplex PCR. The sample carries 50,000 to 65,000 clones, approximately 82% recorded once. The sequenced material came from memory CD4+ T cells from blood. The receptors here all came from an adult in good health and CMV-seropositive.

The chain combines TRBV5-4 with TRBJ1-6; 7 nucleotides line up with TRBD1. This CDR3 has 14 residues. Germline values: CDR1 SGHNT, CDR2 YYREEE (reference sequence). V lost 5 bases and J lost 6; bases outside the gene matches: 5. The DNA of the CDR3 is TGTGCCAGCAGATACGGACAGGTTAATTCACCCCTCCACTTT. Translation gives CASRYGQVNSPLHF.

V usage is TRBV6-4 and J usage is TRBJ1-1, with D hard to call. Deletions cut 4 bases from V and 6 bases from J, with 21 bases between. The germline V gene encodes CDR1 MRHNA and CDR2 SNTAGT. The CDR3 consists of 16 residues. In DNA, the CDR3 is TGTGCCAGCAGTGTGGAAGGACCGCCGGCCGGCGCTGAAGCTTTCTTT. Amino acid sequence: CASSVEGPPAGAEAFF.

The gene calls are TRBV11-2 and TRBJ2-7; the D gene is possibly TRBD1 (5 bases). The CDR3 runs to 17 residues. V was shortened by 1 base and J by 1 base, with 17 bases between the two germline ends. Germline V gives CDR1 SGHAT, CDR2 FQNNGV. CDR3 protein: CASSLGSGLKTSYEQYF. The CDR3 DNA follows: TGTGCCAGCAGCTTAGGTTCAGGGCTGAAGACATCCTACGAGCAGTACTTC. The entire variable domain, with the rest obtained from reference TRBV11-2 and TRBJ2-7, is as follows: EAGVAQSPRYKIIEKRQSVAFWCNPISGHATLYWYQQILGQGPKLLIQFQNNGVVDDSQLPKDRFSAERLKGVDSTLKIQPAKLEDSAVYLCASSLGSGLKTSYEQYFGPGTRLTVT.

The V and J genes are TRBV18 and TRBJ2-3; no clear D gene. Deletions cut 2 bases from V and 3 bases from J, with 6 bases between. CDR1 KGHSH and CDR2 LQKENI come from the germline V gene. This CDR3 is built from 13 residues. The CDR3 DNA is TGTGCCAGCTCACCAACGAGGACAGATACGCAGTATTTT. Its protein is CASSPTRTDTQYF.

This clone occurred a few times. The genes are TRBV28 and TRBJ2-1, with 8 bases fitting TRBD2. Germline V gives CDR1 MDHEN, CDR2 SYDVKM. The CDR3 extends over 16 amino acids. Trimming took 5 bases from V and 6 from J; bases not matched to a gene: 12. The CDR3 nucleotides are TGTGCCAGCAGTCCCCTCTTAGCGGGGAGGGCCAATGAGCAGTTCTTC. Its translation is CASSPLLAGRANEQFF.

This clone appeared once. The chain's CDR3 is CASSSYQKGDEQYF. CDR3 DNA sequence: TGTGCCAGCAGCTCATACCAAAAAGGGGACGAGCAGTACTTC. V is TRBV7-2 and J is TRBJ2-7; tentative D call: TRBD1 (5 bases). Germline CDR1 reads SGHTA; CDR2 reads FQGNSA. V lost 4 bases and J 5 bases, leaving 15 bases between the germline ends. The CDR3 extends over 14 amino acids.

The chain uses TRBV2 and TRBJ1-2; D is unclear. Germline CDR1 and CDR2: SNHLY and FYNNEI. The CDR3 contains 11 residues. Trimming left V 2 bases short and J 6 bases short, with 4 bases between. In DNA form, the CDR3 reads TGTGCCAGCAGTGAATGGAATGGCTACACCTTC. Translated, it gives CASSEWNGYTF.

V usage is TRBV7-6 and J usage is TRBJ2-7; D uncertain. Trimming removed 1 base from V and 2 bases from J, with 12 bases in between. The CDR3 has 15 amino acids. Germline-derived CDR1 and CDR2 are SGHVS and FNYEAQ. CDR3 protein: CASSLGADPTYEQYF. The CDR3 DNA reads TGTGCCAGCAGCTTAGGTGCGGACCCTACCTACGAGCAGTACTTC.

The chain has TRBV6-1 and TRBJ1-2; TRBD1 is a possible D gene (5 bases). CDR3 size: 14 residues. Germline V gene sequence: CDR1 MNHNS, CDR2 SASEGT. Trimming cost V 6 bases and J 2 bases, with 13 bases left between them. The CDR3 spells CASRDPGGNYGYTF. In nucleotides, the CDR3 is TGTGCCAGCAGGGACCCCGGGGGGAACTATGGCTACACCTTC.

The rearrangement uses TRBV19 and TRBJ1-2; tentatively, D is TRBD1 (5 bases). Per germline, CDR1 LNHDA and CDR2 SQIVND (reference sequence). V lost 9 bases and J 4 bases, leaving 18 bases between the germline ends. The CDR3 totals 14 residues. The chain's CDR3 is CASALKGSSYGYTF. The CDR3 nucleotides are TGTGCCAGCGCACTCAAGGGGAGTTCCTATGGCTACACCTTC.

The CDR3, as DNA: TGTGCCATCAGTGATTCAGGACAGTCAAATTCACCCCTCCACTTT. This translates into CAISDSGQSNSPLHF. The chain recombines TRBV10-3 with TRBJ1-6, with D tentatively TRBD1 (6 bases). This CDR3 has 15 amino acids. Looked up from germline, CDR1 is ENHRY and CDR2 is SYGVKD. V was cut by 3 bases and J by 7 bases, with 13 bases left in between.

V and J are TRBV4-1 and TRBJ1-3; TRBD1 matches 8 bases. The J segment lost 0 bases and the V segment lost 2 bases, leaving 6 bases of the junction unmatched. CDR3 size: 17 residues. Germline V gene sequence: CDR1 MGHRA, CDR2 YSYEKL. The CDR3 bases are TGCGCCAGCAGCCAATTCGTTGGGACAGGCTCTGGAAACACCATATATTTT. Its translation: CASSQFVGTGSGNTIYF.

This clone was detected once. CDR3 DNA: TGTGCCAGCAGCCCCTCTTGGGTGCACCGGGAGCTGTTTTTT. Its translation: CASSPSWVHRELFF. The chain employs TRBV6-5 and TRBJ2-2; the D is unclear. Deletions cut 6 bases from V and 9 bases from J, with 17 bases between. The CDR3 has 14 residues. CDR1 is MNHEY, CDR2 SVGAGI, per germline.

V usage is TRBV2 and J usage is TRBJ1-1, with unresolved D. Germline lookup yields CDR1 SNHLY and CDR2 FYNNEI. This CDR3 spans 14 amino acids. V gave up 4 bases and J gave up 1 base, with 10 bases separating them. As DNA, the CDR3 is TGTGCCAGCAGTGGTCGGGGATGGAACACTGAAGCTTTCTTT. This sequence encodes CASSGRGWNTEAFF.

The J gene is TRBJ1-3, the V gene TRBV2; 9 bases match TRBD1. This CDR3 contains 15 residues. V lost 6 bases to trimming and J lost 4 bases; unmatched junction nucleotides: 7. Germline V gene sequence: CDR1 SNHLY, CDR2 FYNNEI. This chain's CDR3 is CASRGQGSSGNTIYF. Here the CDR3 DNA reads TGTGCCAGCAGGGGACAGGGTTCTTCAGGAAACACCATATATTTT.

This clone appeared once. V gene TRBV19 combines with J gene TRBJ1-3, with 7 bases aligning to TRBD1. In germline, CDR1 is LNHDA, CDR2 SQIVND (reference sequence). V lost 10 bases, J lost 2 bases, and 11 bases stayed unmatched. The CDR3 is made up of 15 amino acids. CDR3 coding DNA: TGTGCCACCTCCGGGACAGTGCTTACTGGAAACACCATATATTTT. Translated: CATSGTVLTGNTIYF.

The V gene is TRBV18, the J gene TRBJ1-3; D is unresolved. The CDR3 runs to 19 residues. V dropped 6 bases and J dropped 1 base, with 25 bases sitting between them. Germline V lookup: CDR1 KGHSH, CDR2 LQKENI. The CDR3 bases are TGTGCCAGCTCCGGGAGTGGCCGGAGGGTAATAGAGTCTGGAAACACCATATATTTT. This gives the protein CASSGSGRRVIESGNTIYF.

The chain is built from TRBV25-1 and TRBJ1-4, with 7 nucleotides matching TRBD1. The junction had 8 bases not matched to a gene; V was cut back by 4 bases and J by 6 bases. Germline CDR1 MGHDK, CDR2 SYGVNS. This CDR3 is 15 amino acids long. The CDR3 is CASSAAPQGDEKLFF. The CDR3 DNA follows: TGTGCCAGCAGTGCCGCACCTCAGGGGGATGAAAAACTGTTTTTT. Looking up the rest from reference TRBV25-1 and TRBJ1-4 gives the full variable domain: EADIYQTPRYLVIGTGKKITLECSQTMGHDKMYWYQQDPGMELHLIHYSYGVNSTEKGDLSSESTVSRIRTEHFPLTLESARPSHTSQYLCASSAAPQGDEKLFFGSGTQLSVL.

The rearrangement uses TRBV19 and TRBJ1-2; 7 bases match TRBD1. The CDR3 totals 15 residues. Trimming took 4 bases from V and 0 from J; bases not matched to a gene: 5. Germline-derived CDR1 and CDR2 are LNHDA and SQIVND (reference sequence). The CDR3 protein is CASSKGQRPNYGYTF. The CDR3 DNA sequence: TGTGCCAGTAGTAAGGGACAGAGACCTAACTATGGCTACACCTTC.

This chain uses TRBV6-5 with TRBJ1-3, with 10 positions matching TRBD1. Trimming at V came to 0 bases and at J to 4 bases, leaving 3 bases not matched to a gene. Germline V CDR1 and CDR2: MNHEY, SVGAGI. This CDR3 spans 16 amino acids. CDR3: CASSYSGTGAGNTIYF. The CDR3 region has the DNA TGTGCCAGCAGTTACTCCGGGACAGGGGCAGGAAACACCATATATTTT.

The chain couples TRBV29-1 to TRBJ1-3, with D maybe TRBD1 (6 bases). Germline assignment: CDR1 SQVTM and CDR2 ANQGSEA. The V end lost 4 bases, the J end lost 0 bases, and 13 bases lay between the germline ends. The CDR3 totals 15 residues. CDR3 DNA: TGCAGCGTTGTCGACAGGCCGAACTCTGGAAACACCATATATTTT. It encodes CSVVDRPNSGNTIYF.

The V call is TRBV5-6, the J call TRBJ2-7, with TRBD2 as a possible D gene (6 bases). Per the germline V gene, CDR1 is SGHDT and CDR2 is YYEEEE. The CDR3 runs 11 residues. With 7 bases removed from V and 11 bases from J, the gap between germline ends came to 16 bases. This chain's CDR3 is CASGYRDSKYF. CDR3 bases: TGTGCCAGCGGCTACCGGGACTCTAAGTACTTC.

The chain is built from TRBV5-6 and TRBJ1-1; D is unclear. Germline V gene sequence: CDR1 SGHDT, CDR2 YYEEEE. Deletions cut 4 bases from V and 1 base from J, with 14 bases between. This CDR3 contains 15 residues. The chain's CDR3 is CASSEDWHPNTEAFF. The CDR3 DNA reads TGTGCCAGCAGCGAAGATTGGCACCCGAACACTGAAGCTTTCTTT.

This clone turned up a few times. The genes are TRBV5-5 and TRBJ2-7; TRBD1 aligns across 7 bases. The CDR3 is 15 residues long. CDR1 and CDR2 (germline): SGHKS, YYEKEE (reference sequence). V was clipped by 6 bases and J by 4 bases; unmatched bases: 13. Here the CDR3 reads CASTRAGQAEYEQYF. DNA of the CDR3: TGTGCCAGCACCCGCGCCGGACAGGCGGAATACGAGCAGTACTTC.

V gene TRBV2 combines with J gene TRBJ1-6; D gene uncertain. Germline V gene data show CDR1 as SNHLY and CDR2 as FYNNEI. V was clipped by 6 bases and J by 0 bases, with 9 bases between them. The length of the CDR3 is 15 residues. The CDR3 region is CASRPQSSYNSPLHF. CDR3 nucleotides: TGTGCCAGCAGACCCCAGAGCTCCTATAATTCACCCCTCCACTTT.